Following are 9 T cell receptor beta chains from one sample sequenced in a study of shared clonotypes between healthy human individuals. TCRdb keeps only in-frame clones here, not all; method: immunoSEQ multiplex PCR. Of a few hundred thousand clones listed, more than 75% were seen once; the top ten hold 15% to 20%. Sequenced: memory CD8+ T cells sorted from blood. Subset specified: CD45RO+ cells pooled with CCR7-negative TemRA cells. These receptors were obtained from a man younger than 35 in good health.

This sequence joins TRBV6-1 and TRBJ1-1; D is uncertain. Looked up from germline, CDR1 is MNHNS and CDR2 is SASEGT. The CDR3 has 11 amino acids. The germline V and J ends were trimmed by 6 bases and 1 base, with 3 bases remaining between them. CDR3 amino acids: CASRGNTEAFF. The DNA for the CDR3 is TGTGCCAGCAGGGGGAACACTGAAGCTTTCTTT.

This clone occurred many times. The rearrangement joins TRBV4-1 to TRBJ1-2, with D tentatively TRBD1 (5 bases). The CDR3 loop spans 13 amino acids. The germline gives CDR1 MGHRA, CDR2 YSYEKL. The V end was cut by 3 bases, the J end by 4 bases, with 9 bases between. CDR3 nucleotide sequence: TGCGCCAGCAGCCACGGGGACCTCTATGGCTACACCTTC. This translates into CASSHGDLYGYTF.

This chain connects TRBV6-6 to TRBJ2-7; D possibly corresponds to TRBD2 (5 bases). The germline V gene has CDR1 MNHNY and CDR2 SVGAGI (reference sequence). V gave up 10 bases and J gave up 4 bases, with 8 bases separating them. The CDR3 covers 10 residues. The CDR3 DNA reads TGTGCCACCGGGATATACGAGCAGTACTTC. Its protein product is CATGIYEQYF.

This clone has just a few counts. V gene TRBV4-1 combines with J gene TRBJ1-2, with D uncertain. The CDR3 consists of 13 residues. Germline values: CDR1 MGHRA, CDR2 YSYEKL. V dropped 1 base and J dropped 6 bases, with 9 bases sitting between them. This chain's CDR3 is CASSQGGRNGYTF. The CDR3 bases are TGCGCCAGCAGCCAAGGCGGGAGGAATGGCTACACCTTC.

Written as DNA, the CDR3 is TGTGCCAGCAGTGAAGCGCCCGGCCATAGCAATCAGCCCCAGCATTTT. Protein sequence: CASSEAPGHSNQPQHF. The rearrangement joins TRBV2 to TRBJ1-5, with D hard to call. Germline V gene sequence: CDR1 SNHLY, CDR2 FYNNEI. V lost 0 bases, J lost 0 bases, and 9 bases lay in between. This CDR3 is built from 16 residues.

The genes are TRBV6-1 and TRBJ2-3; perhaps D is TRBD1 or TRBD2 (6 bases each). Looked up from germline, CDR1 is MNHNS and CDR2 is SASEGT. V dropped 5 bases and J dropped 5 bases, with 11 bases sitting between them. This CDR3 comprises 13 residues. The CDR3 coding sequence is TGTGCCAGCAGTTCACAGGGAGGAGATACGCAGTATTTT. Its protein product is CASSSQGGDTQYF.

J is TRBJ2-1 and V is TRBV7-8, with unresolved D. Germline V lookup: CDR1 SGHVS, CDR2 FQNEAQ. Trimming cost V 4 bases and J 9 bases, with 7 bases left between them. The CDR3 is 11 residues long. This CDR3 reads CASSSWGEQFF. DNA of the CDR3: TGTGCCAGCAGCTCGTGGGGTGAGCAGTTCTTC.

The chain joins TRBV19 to TRBJ1-1; unclear D gene. Germline CDR1 LNHDA, CDR2 SQIVND (reference sequence). CDR3 length equals 14 residues. Trimming removed 3 bases at V and 3 bases at J, with 11 bases between. In DNA, the CDR3 is TGTGCCAGTAGTATCGACGGCGAAGACACTGAAGCTTTCTTT. It specifies CASSIDGEDTEAFF.

CDR3: CASSPTGLNEKLFF. The CDR3 nucleotides read TGTGCCAGCAGTCCGACAGGGTTAAATGAAAAACTGTTTTTT. The rearrangement joins TRBV6-5 to TRBJ1-4; TRBD1 matches at 7 bases. The germline V gene has CDR1 MNHEY and CDR2 SVGAGI. The ends lost 5 bases at V and 5 bases at J; junction bases unmatched: 5. This CDR3 comprises 14 residues.